This TCR beta chain came from a study of cytotoxic CD8 clonotypes in ibrutinib-treated CLL. Across the study: Specimens for response were gathered following a median 12 months of therapy, spanning 6 to 36.

Study outcomes and limitations: Clonality was elevated at ibrutinib response and had returned toward baseline at progression. Treatment left the uncommon public clonotypes either contracted or stable in frequency.

Repertoires were generated with immunoSEQ multiplex PCR, while TCRdb's copy carries only in-frame clones and drops some. The sample has approximately 130,000 clones, roughly 80% seen once; the top ten hold roughly 3.3%. J gave up 5 bases and V 5 bases, and 17 bases lay outside the gene matches. The CDR3 extends over 17 amino acids. Germline V gene sequence: CDR1 SGHRS, CDR2 YFSETQ. Concerning this clone: Antigen: not known.

The sample was PBMCs, taken after 24 months of ibrutinib treatment. V gene TRBV5-1 combines with J gene TRBJ1-1; 8 bases fit TRBD1. The sequence was collected from a human donor with chronic lymphocytic leukemia. The CDR3 reads CASSPQGAGVGGTEAFF. Here the CDR3 DNA reads TGCGCCAGCAGTCCCCAGGGGGCAGGGGTCGGAGGGACTGAAGCTTTCTTT.